This is a list of T cell receptor beta chains from one sample in a study of CD8+ T cells in alopecia areata. The method was immunoSEQ multiplex PCR; TCRdb's version includes in-frame clones alone and lacks a portion of them. The sample contains over 200,000 clones, around three fifths of which appear only once. The specimen comprised CD4+ T cells sorted from blood, sampled at week 0. The receptors here all came from a human donor with alopecia areata. The CDR3 runs from the conserved cysteine through the conserved F or W. Each record gives: CDR3 protein, CDR3 DNA, V gene, clone size, D gene, J gene. D genes are given only for firm matches. A row's size may be missing; if present it is once, few, many or a size class.

CDR3 protein: CASSLGPLNTEAFF; CDR3 DNA: TGTGCCAGCAGTTTAGGGCCGCTGAACACTGAAGCTTTCTTT; V gene: TRBV27; clone size: NA; D gene: NA; J gene: TRBJ1-1
CDR3 protein: CAGQAPTGYTF; CDR3 DNA: TGTGCCGGTCAAGCCCCGACTGGCTACACCTTC; V gene: TRBV30; clone size: NA; D gene: NA; J gene: TRBJ1-2
CDR3 protein: CASSVAVGLSTDTQYF; CDR3 DNA: TGTGCCAGCAGCGTAGCTGTGGGGCTGAGCACAGATACGCAGTATTTT; V gene: TRBV9; clone size: NA; D gene: NA; J gene: TRBJ2-3
CDR3 protein: CASSGRPGRVSYEQYF; CDR3 DNA: TGTGCCAGCAGCGGACGGCCGGGACGGGTCTCCTACGAGCAGTACTTC; V gene: TRBV21-1; clone size: NA; D gene: NA; J gene: TRBJ2-7
CDR3 protein: CSARDSYTF; CDR3 DNA: TGCAGTGCTAGAGATAGCTACACCTTC; V gene: TRBV20-1; clone size: NA; D gene: NA; J gene: TRBJ1-2
CDR3 protein: CSLRRTGGAFF; CDR3 DNA: TGCAGCCTTCGTAGGACAGGGGGAGCTTTCTTT; V gene: TRBV29-1; clone size: NA; D gene: TRBD1; J gene: TRBJ1-1
CDR3 protein: CASSVVLAGNTGELFF; CDR3 DNA: TGTGCCAGCAGCGTAGTGCTAGCGGGGAACACCGGGGAGCTGTTTTTT; V gene: TRBV9; clone size: few; D gene: TRBD2; J gene: TRBJ2-2
CDR3 protein: CASSLDQGRGYTF; CDR3 DNA: TGCGCCAGCAGCTTGGACCAGGGGCGAGGCTACACCTTC; V gene: TRBV5-1; clone size: few; D gene: NA; J gene: TRBJ1-2
CDR3 protein: CASSWSTGELFF; CDR3 DNA: TGCGCCAGCAGCTGGAGCACCGGGGAGCTGTTTTTT; V gene: TRBV5-1; clone size: NA; D gene: NA; J gene: TRBJ2-2
CDR3 protein: CASSLVGATNEKLFF; CDR3 DNA: TGTGCCAGCTCATTGGTTGGAGCAACTAATGAAAAACTGTTTTTT; V gene: TRBV18; clone size: NA; D gene: NA; J gene: TRBJ1-4
CDR3 protein: CASSEILAGSLSSYNEQFF; CDR3 DNA: TGTGCCAGCAGTGAAATACTAGCGGGATCATTAAGCTCCTACAATGAGCAGTTCTTC; V gene: TRBV2; clone size: once; D gene: TRBD2; J gene: TRBJ2-1
CDR3 protein: CSVEVGPSGYTF; CDR3 DNA: TGCAGCGTTGAAGTTGGACCTAGCGGCTACACCTTC; V gene: TRBV29-1; clone size: few; D gene: NA; J gene: TRBJ1-2
CDR3 protein: CASGFARGGETQYF; CDR3 DNA: TGTGCCAGCGGATTCGCGAGGGGCGGAGAGACCCAGTACTTC; V gene: TRBV11-2; clone size: NA; D gene: NA; J gene: TRBJ2-5
CDR3 protein: CASSAGTGIYEQYF; CDR3 DNA: TGTGCCAGCAGCGCAGGGACAGGTATCTACGAGCAGTACTTC; V gene: TRBV7-6; clone size: NA; D gene: TRBD1; J gene: TRBJ2-7
CDR3 protein: CASRKDSGNQPQHF; CDR3 DNA: TGTGCCAGCAGGAAGGACAGCGGGAATCAGCCCCAGCATTTT; V gene: TRBV6-1; clone size: NA; D gene: NA; J gene: TRBJ1-5
CDR3 protein: CASRYRDRGAGNTIYF; CDR3 DNA: TGTGCCAGCAGATACCGGGACAGGGGGGCTGGAAACACCATATATTTT; V gene: TRBV6-5; clone size: NA; D gene: TRBD1; J gene: TRBJ1-3
CDR3 protein: CATSGRLVNEQFF; CDR3 DNA: TGTGCCACCAGCGGCAGACTAGTTAATGAGCAGTTCTTC; V gene: TRBV15; clone size: few; D gene: NA; J gene: TRBJ2-1
CDR3 protein: CAWGGVQTVPNYGYTF; CDR3 DNA: TGTGCCTGGGGAGGGGTCCAGACAGTTCCTAACTATGGCTACACCTTC; V gene: TRBV30; clone size: NA; D gene: NA; J gene: TRBJ1-2
CDR3 protein: CSVGQTGFQETQYF; CDR3 DNA: TGCAGCGTTGGGCAGACAGGGTTTCAAGAGACCCAGTACTTC; V gene: TRBV29-1; clone size: few; D gene: TRBD1; J gene: TRBJ2-5
CDR3 protein: CAWSVQFSGNTIYF; CDR3 DNA: TGTGCCTGGAGTGTGCAGTTCTCTGGAAACACCATATATTTT; V gene: TRBV30; clone size: few; D gene: NA; J gene: TRBJ1-3
CDR3 protein: CASTNPGQGVHEQYF; CDR3 DNA: TGTGCCAGCACCAACCCGGGACAGGGGGTCCACGAGCAGTACTTC; V gene: TRBV6-6; clone size: NA; D gene: TRBD1; J gene: TRBJ2-7
CDR3 protein: CASLGAGGSEQFF; CDR3 DNA: TGTGCCAGCTTGGGAGCGGGAGGGAGCGAGCAGTTCTTC; V gene: TRBV5-6; clone size: NA; D gene: TRBD2; J gene: TRBJ2-1
CDR3 protein: CAWSGGDRIPQYF; CDR3 DNA: TGTGCCTGGAGTGGGGGGGACAGGATACCCCAGTACTTC; V gene: TRBV30; clone size: NA; D gene: TRBD1; J gene: TRBJ2-5
CDR3 protein: CSGRDRGFRNEQFF; CDR3 DNA: TGCAGCGGGCGGGACAGGGGATTCAGGAATGAGCAGTTCTTC; V gene: TRBV29-1; clone size: few; D gene: TRBD1; J gene: TRBJ2-1
CDR3 protein: CASSPPSRSYEQYF; CDR3 DNA: TGTGCCAGCTCACCACCTAGTAGGTCCTACGAGCAGTACTTC; V gene: TRBV18; clone size: few; D gene: NA; J gene: TRBJ2-7
CDR3 protein: CASSVGPTKSNNEQFF; CDR3 DNA: TGTGCCAGCAGTGTGGGTCCCACTAAATCGAACAATGAGCAGTTCTTC; V gene: TRBV2; clone size: NA; D gene: NA; J gene: TRBJ2-1
CDR3 protein: CASSEVGLSYEQYF; CDR3 DNA: TGTGCCAGCAGCGAGGTGGGCCTCTCCTACGAGCAGTACTTC; V gene: TRBV5-6; clone size: few; D gene: NA; J gene: TRBJ2-7
CDR3 protein: CASSDSLDTTGLWEGYTF; CDR3 DNA: TGTGCCAGCAGTGACAGCCTAGATACGACAGGGCTCTGGGAAGGCTACACCTTC; V gene: TRBV6-1; clone size: few; D gene: TRBD1; J gene: TRBJ1-2
CDR3 protein: CASSSGQGGEQYF; CDR3 DNA: TGTGCCAGCAGCTCAGGACAGGGGGGCGAGCAGTACTTC; V gene: TRBV28; clone size: NA; D gene: TRBD1; J gene: TRBJ2-7
CDR3 protein: CASSPRQGNQPQHF; CDR3 DNA: TGTGCCAGCAGTCCTCGACAGGGCAATCAGCCCCAGCATTTT; V gene: TRBV2; clone size: NA; D gene: NA; J gene: TRBJ1-5
CDR3 protein: CASSLGSGGPNEQFF; CDR3 DNA: TGCGCCAGCAGCTTGGGATCGGGCGGACCGAATGAGCAGTTCTTC; V gene: TRBV5-6; clone size: NA; D gene: NA; J gene: TRBJ2-1
CDR3 protein: CASDRGQTAYEQYF; CDR3 DNA: TGTGCCAGCGACCGGGGACAAACGGCCTACGAGCAGTACTTC; V gene: TRBV11-2; clone size: few; D gene: NA; J gene: TRBJ2-7
CDR3 protein: CASSAARAEQFF; CDR3 DNA: TGTGCCAGCAGCGCCGCCCGGGCCGAGCAGTTCTTC; V gene: TRBV9; clone size: NA; D gene: NA; J gene: TRBJ2-1
CDR3 protein: CASSLEGQGSGYTF; CDR3 DNA: TGTGCCAGCAGCTTAGAGGGACAGGGAAGTGGCTACACCTTC; V gene: TRBV7-9; clone size: NA; D gene: TRBD1; J gene: TRBJ1-2
CDR3 protein: CASSLRQSSWGYSYNEQFF; CDR3 DNA: TGTGCCAGCAGCCTAAGGCAGTCGAGCTGGGGGTACTCCTACAATGAGCAGTTCTTC; V gene: TRBV11-1; clone size: NA; D gene: NA; J gene: TRBJ2-1
CDR3 protein: CACFSGQQNSGANVLTF; CDR3 DNA: TGTGCCTGCTTTTCGGGACAGCAAAACTCTGGGGCCAACGTCCTGACTTTC; V gene: TRBV30; clone size: few; D gene: TRBD1; J gene: TRBJ2-6
CDR3 protein: CASSPVHGYTF; CDR3 DNA: TGCGCCAGCAGCCCGGTACATGGCTACACCTTC; V gene: TRBV4-1; clone size: NA; D gene: NA; J gene: TRBJ1-2
CDR3 protein: CASSSRAGEQFF; CDR3 DNA: TGTGCCAGTAGTAGCAGGGCGGGTGAGCAGTTCTTC; V gene: TRBV19; clone size: NA; D gene: NA; J gene: TRBJ2-1
CDR3 protein: CASSVDYGAYEQYF; CDR3 DNA: TGTGCCAGCAGCGTAGATTACGGAGCCTACGAGCAGTACTTC; V gene: TRBV9; clone size: NA; D gene: NA; J gene: TRBJ2-7
CDR3 protein: CASTSRGVIYEQYF; CDR3 DNA: TGTGCCAGCACCTCTAGAGGGGTAATCTACGAGCAGTACTTC; V gene: TRBV6-5; clone size: once; D gene: NA; J gene: TRBJ2-7
CDR3 protein: CSVEGRVNTEAFF; CDR3 DNA: TGCAGCGTTGAAGGTAGAGTGAACACTGAAGCTTTCTTT; V gene: TRBV29-1; clone size: once; D gene: NA; J gene: TRBJ1-1
CDR3 protein: CASSQYNEQFF; CDR3 DNA: TGTGCCAGCAGCCAGTACAATGAGCAGTTCTTC; V gene: TRBV14; clone size: NA; D gene: NA; J gene: TRBJ2-1
CDR3 protein: CAWNAAYEKLFF; CDR3 DNA: TGTGCCTGGAACGCGGCCTATGAAAAACTGTTTTTT; V gene: TRBV30; clone size: NA; D gene: NA; J gene: TRBJ1-4
CDR3 protein: CAWRIGTPSGQFF; CDR3 DNA: TGTGCCTGGAGGATAGGGACACCCTCGGGGCAGTTCTTC; V gene: TRBV30; clone size: few; D gene: NA; J gene: TRBJ2-1
CDR3 protein: CASSLTGTSGNTIYF; CDR3 DNA: TGTGCCAGCAGCTTAACCGGGACCTCTGGAAACACCATATATTTT; V gene: TRBV7-9; clone size: few; D gene: NA; J gene: TRBJ1-3
CDR3 protein: CTSTRTQGGYTF; CDR3 DNA: TGCACCAGCACCCGAACCCAAGGAGGCTACACCTTC; V gene: TRBV1; clone size: NA; D gene: NA; J gene: TRBJ1-2
CDR3 protein: CSVEGPNTGELFF; CDR3 DNA: TGCAGCGTTGAAGGTCCTAACACCGGGGAGCTGTTTTTT; V gene: TRBV29-1; clone size: NA; D gene: NA; J gene: TRBJ2-2
CDR3 protein: CASSLPGQGSDTQYF; CDR3 DNA: TGCGCCAGCAGCTTGCCGGGACAGGGCTCAGATACGCAGTATTTT; V gene: TRBV5-1; clone size: NA; D gene: TRBD1; J gene: TRBJ2-3
CDR3 protein: CASSQTVFNQPQHF; CDR3 DNA: TGTGCCAGCAGCCAGACAGTGTTCAATCAGCCCCAGCATTTT; V gene: TRBV6-5; clone size: few; D gene: NA; J gene: TRBJ1-5
CDR3 protein: CAWRVAGTSTDTQYF; CDR3 DNA: TGTGCCTGGAGAGTAGCGGGGACTAGCACAGATACGCAGTATTTT; V gene: TRBV30; clone size: NA; D gene: TRBD2; J gene: TRBJ2-3
CDR3 protein: CAWSIDRYNSPLHF; CDR3 DNA: TGTGCCTGGAGCATCGACCGATATAATTCACCCCTCCACTTT; V gene: TRBV30; clone size: NA; D gene: NA; J gene: TRBJ1-6
CDR3 protein: CASSLYTGTGAYGYTF; CDR3 DNA: TGTGCCAGCAGCTTGTACACCGGGACAGGGGCATATGGCTACACCTTC; V gene: TRBV7-2; clone size: NA; D gene: TRBD1; J gene: TRBJ1-2
CDR3 protein: CAWSYLALAAAGEQYF; CDR3 DNA: TGTGCCTGGAGTTATCTTGCACTAGCGGCCGCCGGCGAGCAGTACTTC; V gene: TRBV30; clone size: NA; D gene: TRBD2; J gene: TRBJ2-7